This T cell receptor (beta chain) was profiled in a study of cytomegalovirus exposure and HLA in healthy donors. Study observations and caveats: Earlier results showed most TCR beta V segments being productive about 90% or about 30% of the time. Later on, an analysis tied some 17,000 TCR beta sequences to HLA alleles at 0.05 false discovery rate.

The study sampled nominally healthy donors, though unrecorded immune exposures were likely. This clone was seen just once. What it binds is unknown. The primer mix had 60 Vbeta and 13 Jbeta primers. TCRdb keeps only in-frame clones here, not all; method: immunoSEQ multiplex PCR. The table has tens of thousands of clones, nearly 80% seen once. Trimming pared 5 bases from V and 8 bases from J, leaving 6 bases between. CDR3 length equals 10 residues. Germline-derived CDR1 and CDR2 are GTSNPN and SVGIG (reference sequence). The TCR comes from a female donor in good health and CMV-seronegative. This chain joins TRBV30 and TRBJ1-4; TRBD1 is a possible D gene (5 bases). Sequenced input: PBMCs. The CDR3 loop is CAWGGEKLFF. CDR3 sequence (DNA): TGTGCCTGGGGGGGGGAAAAACTGTTTTTT.